The clone carrying this T cell receptor (beta chain) has a handful of counts. What it binds is unknown. This sample is part of a study of T-cell reconstitution after alpha-beta-depleted transplantation in children. V lost 3 bases, J lost 3 bases, and 4 bases stayed unmatched. The CDR3 is 13 amino acids. Germline CDR1 DFQATT, CDR2 SNEGSKA (reference sequence). During its preparation, the TCRbeta library received unique molecular identifiers. TCRdb re-analysed the PCR reads in MiXCR, keeping a single row per CDR3 protein. Of 540,000 or so distinct CDR3 sequences in the sample, around 23% were seen once. Whole-study results and caveats: Several hundred expanded graft clones reportedly were the source of alpha-beta T cells about two months after transplant. Most T-cell counts and diversity one year after the transplant came from T cells that were newly produced.

This receptor was taken from a boy under two years old who had a stem cell transplant for acute myeloid leukemia, so the T cells may come from the graft donor. The genes are TRBV20-1 and TRBJ2-7; 8 positions agree with TRBD2. The sample in question was PBMCs, mostly from graft donor cells, obtained 360 days after TCRalphabeta/CD19-depleted stem cell transplant. CDR3 region: CSARSGGFYEQYV. The CDR3 region has the DNA TGCAGTGCTAGGAGCGGGGGCTTCTACGAGCAGTACGTC.